This T cell receptor (beta chain) was recorded in a study of technical replicates of blood from a few donors. V lost 0 bases to trimming and J lost 9 bases; unmatched junction nucleotides: 8. Germline CDR1 reads LGHNA; CDR2 reads YNFKEQ. This CDR3 contains 16 residues. Profiled with immunoSEQ multiplex PCR; TCRdb holds only in-frame clones, not every one. The top ten hold 5.2% of the sample, which has fewer than 65,000 clones, over 75% seen once. The V gene is TRBV4-2, the J gene TRBJ1-5; 10 bases line up with TRBD1. The source of this sequence is a human donor in good health. Some clones in this sample may be carry-over from other donors' samples. Sequencing was carried out using PBMCs. CDR3 protein: CASSQDLTGGARPQHF. CDR3 nucleotide sequence: TGTGCCAGCAGCCAAGATCTGACAGGGGGCGCAAGGCCCCAGCATTTT.